These T cell receptor beta chains were read from a single sample in a study of post-analysis software for immune sequencing data. TCRdb redid the calling of the PCR reads with MiXCR, one entry per CDR3 protein. This sample yields approximately 730,000 distinct CDR3 sequences, of which 25% to 30% are seen a single time; approximately 0.6% belongs to the top ten. Material: blood. All receptors derive from a girl between 10 and 17 years old with multiple sclerosis. Each CDR3 is given with its conserved first and last residue. D genes are given only for firm matches. Not every row has a clone size; where given, it reads once, few, many or a size class.

D gene | J gene | clone size | V gene | CDR3 protein | CDR3 DNA
NA | TRBJ1-1 | few | TRBV12-3/TRBV12-4 | CASSLDLGGGGMANTEAFF | TGTGCCAGCAGTTTAGATTTGGGGGGTGGGGGGATGGCGAACACTGAAGCTTTCTTT
NA | TRBJ2-3 | NA | TRBV28 | CASSFMGGGYTDTQYF | TGTGCCAGCAGTTTCATGGGTGGGGGATACACAGATACGCAGTATTTT
NA | TRBJ1-2 | few | TRBV14 | CASSPLAGYGYTF | TGTGCCAGCAGCCCCCTCGCCGGCTATGGCTACACCTTC
NA | TRBJ2-3 | NA | TRBV20-1 | CSLRPSGSSTDTQYF | TGCAGCCTCAGGCCGTCCGGATCTAGCACAGATACGCAGTATTTT
NA | TRBJ2-7 | few | TRBV29-1 | CSVEEGGVVYEQYF | TGCAGCGTTGAGGAAGGGGGGGTGGTCTACGAGCAGTACTTC
TRBD1 | TRBJ2-7 | NA | TRBV29-1 | CSVDRGWAGTGGYEQYF | TGCAGCGTTGATCGAGGCTGGGCCGGGACAGGGGGCTACGAGCAGTACTTC
NA | TRBJ1-4 | NA | TRBV6-6 | CASSYSSSSEKLFF | TGTGCCAGCAGTTACAGCTCGTCTAGCGAAAAACTGTTTTTT
TRBD1 | TRBJ2-5 | NA | TRBV5-1 | CASSGSDRARETQYF | TGCGCCAGCAGCGGATCGGACAGGGCGCGAGAGACCCAGTACTTC
NA | TRBJ1-2 | NA | TRBV6-1 | CASRPLRGYGYTF | TGTGCCAGCAGACCGTTAAGGGGTTATGGCTACACCTTC
TRBD2 | TRBJ2-7 | NA | TRBV6-2/TRBV6-3 | CASSYAAGGPRDEQYF | TGTGCCAGCAGTTACGCGGCGGGAGGGCCTCGGGACGAGCAGTACTTC
NA | TRBJ1-2 | NA | TRBV9 | CASSLGHGGYGYTF | TGTGCCAGCAGTTTAGGGCATGGTGGCTATGGCTACACCTTC
NA | TRBJ2-7 | NA | TRBV20-1 | CSARGRSEQYF | TGCAGTGCTAGGGGACGAAGCGAGCAGTACTTC
NA | TRBJ2-7 | NA | TRBV7-2 | CAGSLGSPSDSTYEQYF | TGTGCCGGCAGCCTGGGTTCCCCTAGTGACAGTACCTACGAGCAGTACTTC
NA | TRBJ2-1 | NA | TRBV14 | CASSQEHWRDSYNEQFF | TGTGCCAGCAGCCAAGAGCATTGGAGGGATTCCTACAATGAGCAGTTCTTC
NA | TRBJ2-1 | NA | TRBV5-1 | CASSPERARRSYNEQFF | TGCGCCAGCAGCCCGGAGAGGGCAAGGAGGTCCTACAATGAGCAGTTCTTC
TRBD2 | TRBJ2-1 | NA | TRBV20-1 | CSARDPGTSGRSRHEQFF | TGCAGTGCTAGAGACCCCGGGACTAGCGGGAGAAGCCGCCATGAGCAGTTCTTC
NA | TRBJ1-1 | few | TRBV29-1 | CSARGENTEAFF | TGCAGTGCTAGGGGAGAGAACACTGAAGCTTTCTTT
TRBD1 | TRBJ2-5 | NA | TRBV7-9 | CASRPDRYLETQYF | TGTGCCAGCAGGCCGGACAGGTATTTGGAGACCCAGTACTTC
NA | TRBJ2-3 | NA | TRBV6-1 | CASSEARNWGTDTQYF | TGTGCCAGCAGTGAAGCACGGAACTGGGGCACAGATACGCAGTATTTT
TRBD2 | TRBJ2-1 | NA | TRBV4-3 | CASSTLAGGLGYEQFF | TGCGCCAGCAGCACTCTAGCGGGAGGGTTGGGGTATGAGCAGTTCTTC
NA | TRBJ1-1 | NA | TRBV29-1 | CSVNAAGVNTEAFF | TGCAGCGTTAACGCGGCAGGAGTGAACACTGAAGCTTTCTTT
TRBD2 | TRBJ2-1 | NA | TRBV5-1 | CASSGRPGTSGIQFF | TGCGCCAGCAGCGGGAGACCCGGGACTAGCGGTATTCAGTTCTTC
TRBD1 | TRBJ2-7 | few | TRBV6-5 | CASSYNRGSYEQYF | TGTGCCAGCAGTTACAACAGGGGGTCGTACGAGCAGTACTTC
NA | TRBJ2-1 | many | TRBV6-4 | CASSQLGSKGEQFF | TGTGCCAGCAGCCAACTCGGGAGTAAGGGTGAGCAGTTCTTC
NA | TRBJ2-3 | NA | TRBV12-3/TRBV12-4 | CASSLEISGPTDTQYF | TGTGCCAGCAGTTTAGAGATTAGCGGACCCACAGATACGCAGTATTTT
NA | TRBJ2-3 | NA | TRBV27 | CASHQGLPLPSDTQYF | TGTGCCAGCCATCAAGGGCTCCCCTTACCGTCAGATACGCAGTATTTT
TRBD2 | TRBJ2-7 | NA | TRBV20-1 | CSASSGGREQYF | TGCAGTGCTAGTTCGGGGGGGCGCGAGCAGTACTTC
TRBD1 | TRBJ2-1 | NA | TRBV3-1 | CASSQESGGIYEQFF | TGTGCCAGCAGCCAAGAGTCAGGGGGTATTTACGAGCAGTTCTTC
TRBD1 | TRBJ1-2 | few | TRBV28 | CASRGQTGGRGYTF | TGTGCCAGCAGGGGACAGACCGGCGGGAGGGGCTACACCTTC
NA | TRBJ2-6 | few | TRBV4-1 | CASKSLGQVRSGANVLTF | TGCGCCAGCAAATCATTGGGTCAGGTCCGCTCTGGGGCCAACGTCCTGACTTTC
NA | TRBJ2-1 | NA | TRBV3-1 | CASSQGHQGISYNGQFF | TGTGCCAGCAGCCAAGGGCATCAGGGGATCTCCTACAATGGGCAGTTCTTC
NA | TRBJ2-3 | NA | TRBV9 | CASSVAGGGTDTQYF | TGTGCCAGCAGCGTAGCGGGGGGCGGCACAGATACGCAGTATTTT
NA | TRBJ2-1 | NA | TRBV4-3 | CASSLDLRRNEQFF | TGCGCCAGCAGCCTTGATCTGAGACGGAATGAGCAGTTCTTC
NA | TRBJ2-5 | NA | TRBV20-1 | CSASLSETQYF | TGCAGTGCTAGTTTGTCGGAGACCCAGTACTTC
NA | TRBJ1-2 | once | TRBV9 | CASSGSHAARGYTF | TGTGCCAGCAGCGGTAGCCACGCTGCTCGGGGCTACACCTTC
TRBD1 | TRBJ1-6 | NA | TRBV4-1 | CASSQAEYRGRGSPPHF | TGCGCCAGCAGCCAGGCCGAGTACAGGGGGCGCGGCTCACCCCCCCACTTT
NA | TRBJ2-2 | few | TRBV4-3 | CASSKAEGGANTGELFF | TGCGCCAGCAGCAAGGCGGAAGGTGGCGCGAACACCGGGGAGCTGTTTTTT
TRBD2 | TRBJ2-7 | NA | TRBV11-2 | CASSLVPPTSSRNEQYF | TGTGCCAGCAGCTTAGTCCCCCCGACTAGCTCCCGCAATGAGCAGTACTTC
TRBD1 | TRBJ2-7 | few | TRBV20-1 | CSARGQAHEQYF | TGCAGTGCTAGGGGACAGGCCCACGAGCAGTACTTC
NA | TRBJ2-1 | NA | TRBV28 | CASSASGRVGNEQFF | TGTGCCAGCAGCGCTTCCGGGAGAGTGGGCAATGAGCAGTTCTTC
NA | TRBJ2-7 | NA | TRBV6-2/TRBV6-3 | CASSQRRYEQYF | TGTGCCAGCAGCCAGAGGCGCTACGAGCAGTACTTC
TRBD2 | TRBJ2-1 | few | TRBV20-1 | CSASAGGPYEQFF | TGCAGTGCGAGTGCGGGAGGGCCTTATGAGCAGTTCTTC
TRBD1 | TRBJ1-2 | NA | TRBV7-9 | CASSSGTGGSDGYTF | TGTGCCAGCAGCTCCGGGACAGGGGGCTCGGATGGCTACACCTTC
NA | TRBJ2-7 | many | TRBV20-1 | CSATPRSYEQYF | TGCAGTGCTACCCCAAGGTCCTACGAGCAGTACTTC
TRBD2 | TRBJ2-1 | few | TRBV11-3 | CASSLDSGSEQFF | TGTGCCAGCAGCTTGGATAGCGGGAGTGAGCAGTTCTTC
TRBD1 | TRBJ2-2 | NA | TRBV29-1 | CSALTGGNTGELFF | TGCAGCGCCCTGACAGGGGGTAACACCGGGGAGCTGTTTTTT
NA | TRBJ2-3 | NA | TRBV7-2 | CASSPSGTLGDTQYF | TGTGCCAGCAGCCCTTCCGGGACGCTCGGAGATACGCAGTATTTT
NA | TRBJ1-2 | NA | TRBV5-1 | CASSIDGGSYGYTF | TGCGCCAGCAGCATCGACGGGGGATCCTATGGCTACACCTTC
NA | TRBJ2-3 | once | TRBV10-3 | CAISQGGGFSTDTQYF | TGTGCCATCTCCCAAGGTGGGGGGTTCAGCACAGATACGCAGTATTTT
TRBD2 | TRBJ2-3 | NA | TRBV7-2 | CASSQHAEREVPDTQYF | TGTGCCAGCAGCCAACATGCGGAGCGGGAGGTCCCAGATACGCAGTATTTT
NA | TRBJ2-1 | few | TRBV11-2 | CASRVPLRGGNEQFF | TGTGCCAGCAGGGTTCCCCTCAGGGGAGGGAATGAGCAGTTCTTC
NA | TRBJ2-5 | NA | TRBV29-1 | CSVAVPLETQYF | TGCAGCGTTGCAGTTCCCTTAGAGACCCAGTACTTC
NA | TRBJ2-3 | few | TRBV9 | CASSPQLRGSTDTQYF | TGTGCCAGCAGCCCCCAGTTGCGCGGGAGCACAGATACGCAGTATTTT
TRBD2 | TRBJ2-7 | NA | TRBV20-1 | CSANHPGLATYEQYF | TGCAGTGCTAACCACCCGGGACTAGCGACATACGAGCAGTACTTC
NA | TRBJ2-3 | once | TRBV28 | CATWGYTDTQYF | TGTGCCACCTGGGGATACACAGATACGCAGTATTTT